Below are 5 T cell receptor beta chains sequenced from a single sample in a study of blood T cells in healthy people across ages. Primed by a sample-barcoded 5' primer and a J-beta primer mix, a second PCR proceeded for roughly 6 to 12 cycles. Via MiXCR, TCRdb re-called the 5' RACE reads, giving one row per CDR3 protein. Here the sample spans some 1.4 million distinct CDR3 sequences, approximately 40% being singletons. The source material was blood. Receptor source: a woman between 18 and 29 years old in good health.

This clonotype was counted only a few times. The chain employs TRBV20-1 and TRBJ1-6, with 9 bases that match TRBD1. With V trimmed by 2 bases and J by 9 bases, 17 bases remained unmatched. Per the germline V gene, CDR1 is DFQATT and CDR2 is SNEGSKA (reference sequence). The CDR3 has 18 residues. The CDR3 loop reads CSARSPGQGILVGSPLHF. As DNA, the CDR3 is TGCAGTGCTAGATCCCCGGGACAGGGTATTTTGGTGGGTTCACCCCTCCACTTT.

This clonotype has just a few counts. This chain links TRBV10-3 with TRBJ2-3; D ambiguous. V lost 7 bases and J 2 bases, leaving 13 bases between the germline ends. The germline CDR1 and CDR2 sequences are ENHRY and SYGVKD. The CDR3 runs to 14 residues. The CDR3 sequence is CAIIAHPNTDTQYF. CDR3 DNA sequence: TGTGCCATCATAGCTCACCCCAACACAGATACGCAGTATTTT.

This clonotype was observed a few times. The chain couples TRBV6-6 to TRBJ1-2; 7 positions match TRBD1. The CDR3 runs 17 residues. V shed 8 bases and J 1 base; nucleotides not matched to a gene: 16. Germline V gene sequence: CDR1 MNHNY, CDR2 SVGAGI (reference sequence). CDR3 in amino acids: CASSSFGTADLNYGYTF. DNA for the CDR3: TGTGCCAGCTCTTCCTTCGGGACAGCAGATCTTAACTATGGCTACACCTTC.

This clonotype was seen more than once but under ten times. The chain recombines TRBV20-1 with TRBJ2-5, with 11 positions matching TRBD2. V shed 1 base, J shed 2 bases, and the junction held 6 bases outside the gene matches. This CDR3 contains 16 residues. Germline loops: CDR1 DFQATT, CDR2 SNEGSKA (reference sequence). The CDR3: CSARGSTSGDQETQYF. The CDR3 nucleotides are TGCAGTGCTAGAGGGTCGACTAGCGGGGATCAAGAGACCCAGTACTTC.

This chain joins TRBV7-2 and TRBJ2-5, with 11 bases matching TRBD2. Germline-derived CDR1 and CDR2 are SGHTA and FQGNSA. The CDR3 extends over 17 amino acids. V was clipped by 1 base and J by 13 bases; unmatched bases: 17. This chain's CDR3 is CASSLGPGGLAVRGVYF. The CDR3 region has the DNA TGTGCCAGCAGCTTAGGCCCCGGGGGACTAGCGGTCCGGGGGGTGTACTTC.